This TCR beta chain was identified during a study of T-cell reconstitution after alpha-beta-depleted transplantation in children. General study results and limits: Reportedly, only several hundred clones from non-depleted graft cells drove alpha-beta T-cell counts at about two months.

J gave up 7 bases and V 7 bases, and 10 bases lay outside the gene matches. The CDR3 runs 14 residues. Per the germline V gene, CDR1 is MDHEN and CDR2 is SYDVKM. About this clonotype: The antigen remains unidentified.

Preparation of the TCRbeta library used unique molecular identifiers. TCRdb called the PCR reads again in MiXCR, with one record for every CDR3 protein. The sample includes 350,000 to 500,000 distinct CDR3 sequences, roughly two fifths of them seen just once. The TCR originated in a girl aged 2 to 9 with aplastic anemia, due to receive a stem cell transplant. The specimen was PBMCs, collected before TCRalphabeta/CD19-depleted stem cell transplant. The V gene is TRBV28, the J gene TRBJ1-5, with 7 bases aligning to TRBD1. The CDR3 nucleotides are TGTGCCAGCACCTTACAGACAGGGCCCCAGCCCCAGCATTTT. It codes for CASTLQTGPQPQHF.